Below are 28 T cell receptor beta chains sequenced from a single sample in a study of blood T cells in healthy people across ages. Combining a sample-barcoded 5' primer with a J-beta primer mix, a second PCR ran for roughly 7 to 11 cycles. One entry per CDR3 protein, called by TCRdb with MiXCR from the 5' RACE reads. The sample holds 800,000 to 900,000 distinct CDR3 sequences, approximately 67% seen once. Sequencing used blood. These receptors came from a man aged 25-40 years in good health.

V usage is TRBV6-2 or TRBV6-3 and J usage is TRBJ2-1, with no clear D. CDR1 and CDR2 from the germline V gene are MNHEY and SVGEGT. The V end was cut by 6 bases, the J end by 0 bases, with 12 bases between. CDR3 length: 15 amino acids. CDR3 DNA sequence: TGTGCCAGCAGCCACAGAAGTGACTCCTACAATGAGCAGTTCTTC. Translating it yields CASSHRSDSYNEQFF.

CDR3 sequence (DNA): TGTGCCAGCTCCCTAATGGGAGAAGAGACCCAGTACTTC. It yields the protein CASSLMGEETQYF. This chain connects TRBV6-2 or TRBV6-3 to TRBJ2-5; D is possibly TRBD2 (5 bases). The CDR3 is 13 residues long. Trimming removed 8 bases at V and 3 bases at J, with 13 bases between. CDR1 is MNHEY and CDR2 is SVGEGT in the germline V gene.

On this clonotype itself: The junction shows a germline mismatch at one end, possibly a read error. V usage is TRBV20-1 and J usage is TRBJ2-4, with 7 bases that match TRBD2. Per the germline V gene, CDR1 is DFQATT and CDR2 is SNEGSKA (reference sequence). CDR3 length equals 13 residues. CDR3 sequence: CGARDRRGDIQYF. The CDR3, as DNA: TGCGGTGCTAGAGATCGCCGGGGGGACATTCAGTACTTC.

The rearrangement uses TRBV5-1 and TRBJ2-3; 13 nucleotides align to TRBD2. This CDR3 has 16 residues. CDR1 SGHRS and CDR2 YFSETQ come from the germline V gene. Losses at the gene ends were 5 bases for V and 1 base for J; bases not matched to a gene: 4. CDR3 residues: CASRSGLAGGTDTQYF. The DNA for the CDR3 is TGCGCCAGCAGGTCCGGACTAGCGGGGGGCACAGATACGCAGTATTTT.

The chain is built from TRBV27 and TRBJ2-7; 8 bases align to TRBD1. The germline V gene encodes CDR1 MNHEY and CDR2 SMNVEV (reference sequence). J lost 3 bases, V lost 2 bases, and 3 bases had no gene match. This CDR3 has 14 amino acids. In DNA form, the CDR3 reads TGTGCCAGCAGTTTACGACAGGGGAACTACGAGCAGTACTTC. This gives the protein CASSLRQGNYEQYF.

The rearrangement uses TRBV6-2 or TRBV6-3 and TRBJ1-2; D uncertain. Germline V gene sequence: CDR1 MNHEY, CDR2 SVGEGT. This CDR3 comprises 15 residues. Trimming took off 7 bases at V and 6 bases at J, with 21 bases between the two ends. CDR3 sequence (DNA): TGTGCCAGCAACAAGGACCGGGAAGTCAACGATGGCTACACCTTC. It codes for CASNKDREVNDGYTF.

The J gene is TRBJ1-2, the V gene TRBV7-9; 11 bases align to TRBD1. Germline V gene data show CDR1 as SEHNR and CDR2 as FQNEAQ (reference sequence). The J segment lost 7 bases and the V segment lost 5 bases, leaving 9 bases of the junction unmatched. The CDR3 is 15 amino acids. The CDR3 DNA sequence: TGTGCCAGCAGCCCTCGGGACAGGGGGATTCCTGGCTACACCTTC. Its translation is CASSPRDRGIPGYTF.

Details on this clonotype: A clone one base away is much larger, so this may be a read error. V gene TRBV20-1 combines with J gene TRBJ2-1; 7 positions agree with TRBD2. CDR1 is DFQATT and CDR2 is SNEGSKA in the germline V gene (reference sequence). The CDR3 is 15 residues long. CDR3 loop: CSAREGLNLYNERFF. Written as DNA, the CDR3 is TGCAGTGCTAGGGAGGGACTAAACCTTTACAATGAGCGGTTCTTC.

The J gene is TRBJ2-3, the V gene TRBV20-1; 12 bases align to TRBD2. J lost 0 bases, V lost 3 bases, and 4 bases had no gene match. The length of the CDR3 is 16 residues. Germline assignment: CDR1 DFQATT and CDR2 SNEGSKA (reference sequence). Written as DNA, the CDR3 is TGCAGTGCTAGGAGACTAGCGGGGGCTAGCACAGATACGCAGTATTTT. Protein sequence: CSARRLAGASTDTQYF.

The gene calls are TRBV20-1 and TRBJ1-6; D is possibly TRBD1 (6 bases). The V end lost 5 bases, the J end lost 0 bases, and 17 bases lay between the germline ends. The CDR3 is made up of 17 amino acids. Germline CDR1 is DFQATT and CDR2 is SNEGSKA (reference sequence). The CDR3 DNA sequence: TGCAGTGCTCCTAGAGGGGGGGCCAGCTCCTATAATTCACCCCTCCACTTT. Protein sequence: CSAPRGGASSYNSPLHF.

The rearrangement joins TRBV29-1 to TRBJ1-1; maybe TRBD1 (6 bases). V shed 7 bases and J shed 4 bases, with 19 bases lying between them. In germline, CDR1 is SQVTM, CDR2 ANQGSEA. CDR3 size: 14 residues. The CDR3, as DNA: TGCAGCGCCGAGCGGGGGGCCGAAGTCACTGAAGCTTTCTTT. It yields the protein CSAERGAEVTEAFF.

This clonotype has only a few counts. This chain links TRBV4-3 with TRBJ2-1; 8 positions agree with TRBD1. The CDR3 length is 16 residues. CDR1 and CDR2 from the germline V gene are LGHNA and YSLEER. Trimming removed 1 base from V and 6 bases from J; junction bases left unmatched: 8. CDR3 amino acids: CASSQVTGTGPNEQFF. The CDR3 DNA reads as TGCGCCAGCAGCCAAGTGACCGGGACAGGTCCCAATGAGCAGTTCTTC.

The chain couples TRBV29-1 to TRBJ1-5; possibly TRBD1 for D (6 bases). Deletions cut 6 bases from V and 2 bases from J, with 17 bases between. Germline CDR1 and CDR2: SQVTM and ANQGSEA. The CDR3 extends over 15 amino acids. DNA of the CDR3: TGCAGCGTCAGGGGAGGGGAAGAGGGCAATCAGCCCCAGCATTTT. This codes for CSVRGGEEGNQPQHF.

The chain has TRBV7-2 and TRBJ2-7; TRBD1 or TRBD2 may be the D gene (5 bases each). V gave up 2 bases and J gave up 2 bases, with 13 bases separating them. The CDR3 sequence is 15 residues long. Germline V gene lookup returns CDR1 SGHTA and CDR2 FQGNSA. The CDR3 is CASSLRTGRPYEQYF. CDR3 sequence (DNA): TGTGCCAGCAGCTTAAGGACGGGACGGCCCTACGAGCAGTACTTC.

This chain uses TRBV9 with TRBJ2-5; tentatively, D is TRBD1 or TRBD2 (5 bases each). CDR3 length: 15 amino acids. Trimming took 3 bases from V and 2 from J, leaving 14 bases between them. Germline lookup yields CDR1 SGDLS and CDR2 YYNGEE. As DNA, the CDR3 is TGTGCCAGCAGCGAAACAGGATGGGGGCAAGAGACCCAGTACTTC. It is translated as CASSETGWGQETQYF.

Only a few counts were recorded for this clonotype. This chain links TRBV7-2 with TRBJ2-7; TRBD2 matches 8 bases. The V and J ends lost 1 base and 6 bases, in that order; junction bases with no gene match: 2. This CDR3 spans 13 amino acids. Germline V lookup: CDR1 SGHTA, CDR2 FQGNSA. Here the CDR3 DNA reads TGTGCCAGCAGCTTAGAGCTAGCGGGCGAGCAGTACTTC. This gives the protein CASSLELAGEQYF.

This clonotype was recorded once. The chain has TRBV30 and TRBJ1-6, with D possibly TRBD1 on 6 matching bases. This CDR3 region has 16 residues. V lost 5 bases, J lost 9 bases, and 23 bases lay in between. The V gene's germline CDR1 is GTSNPN and CDR2 SVGIG (reference sequence). The CDR3 coding sequence is TGTGCCTGGGAATTTCAGGGGAAAGAAGGAAGTTCACCCCTCCACTTT. Translated, it gives CAWEFQGKEGSSPLHF. Variable domain in full (rest from reference TRBV30 and TRBJ1-6): SQTIHQWPATLVQPVGSPLSLECTVEGTSNPNLYWYRQAAGRGLQLLFYSVGIGQISSEVPQNLSASRPQDRQFILSSKKLLLSDSGFYLCAWEFQGKEGSSPLHFGNGTRLTVT.

The chain uses TRBV2 and TRBJ2-7; D gene uncertain. The V gene lost 2 bases and the J gene lost 6 bases, with 8 bases spanning the gap. The CDR3 consists of 12 residues. Looked up from germline, CDR1 is SNHLY and CDR2 is FYNNEI. The CDR3 loop is CASSETLSEQYF. In DNA, the CDR3 is TGTGCCAGCAGTGAAACTCTGTCCGAGCAGTACTTC.

The V and J genes are TRBV20-1 and TRBJ2-7, with D hard to call. Germline V CDR1 and CDR2: DFQATT, SNEGSKA (reference sequence). The CDR3 runs 13 residues. The V end lost 5 bases, the J end lost 5 bases, and 16 bases lay between the germline ends. CDR3 in DNA: TGCAGTGCTTCACCCTCTTGGGCTGACGAGCAGTACTTC. This translates into CSASPSWADEQYF.

Details on this clonotype: Relative to the germline gene, one junction end is altered; a read error may explain this. This chain uses TRBV29-1 with TRBJ2-5; a possible D gene is TRBD1 (5 bases). Per the germline V gene, CDR1 is SQVTM and CDR2 is ANQGSEA. This CDR3 is 14 amino acids long. CDR3 nucleotide sequence: TGCAGCGTTGGAGTCCAGGACATCCAAAAGACCCAGTACTTC. Protein sequence: CSVGVQDIQKTQYF.

This chain links TRBV20-1 with TRBJ2-3, with TRBD2 identical over 12 bases. Losses at the gene ends were 6 bases for V and 2 bases for J; bases not matched to a gene: 3. The CDR3 has 14 residues. Germline lookup yields CDR1 DFQATT and CDR2 SNEGSKA (reference sequence). The CDR3 bases are TGCAGTGCGTGGACTAGCGGGACCACAGATACGCAGTATTTT. Protein product: CSAWTSGTTDTQYF.

The chain combines TRBV20-1 with TRBJ2-1; a weak D match, TRBD2 (6 bases). The CDR3 length is 14 residues. The germline V and J ends were trimmed by 6 bases and 8 bases, with 20 bases remaining between them. Per germline, CDR1 DFQATT and CDR2 SNEGSKA (reference sequence). The CDR3 loop reads CSAPGTGVVDEQFF. The CDR3 DNA reads TGCAGTGCCCCCGGGACTGGGGTCGTGGATGAGCAGTTCTTC.

This clonotype was counted a few times. V usage is TRBV14 and J usage is TRBJ2-1; 7 bases are a match to TRBD1. The CDR3 spans 15 residues. Trimming removed 2 bases from V and 10 bases from J; junction bases left unmatched: 11. Looked up from germline, CDR1 is SGHDN and CDR2 is FVKESK. The CDR3: CASSQLGQVRGEQFF. In DNA form, the CDR3 reads TGTGCCAGCAGCCAATTAGGACAGGTCCGGGGAGAGCAGTTCTTC.

CDR3 bases: TGTGCCATACAGGGGCCCGTCTCCTACGAGCAGTACTTC. This gives the protein CAIQGPVSYEQYF. J is TRBJ2-7 and V is TRBV28, with 7 bases that match TRBD1. CDR3 length: 13 residues. Germline CDR1 and CDR2: MDHEN and SYDVKM. The V gene end was trimmed by 10 bases and the J gene end by 0 bases; junction bases not matched to a gene: 6.

The chain joins TRBV2 to TRBJ2-4, with no clear D. The CDR3 extends over 17 amino acids. Germline V gene data show CDR1 as SNHLY and CDR2 as FYNNEI. With 3 bases removed from V and 1 base from J, the gap between germline ends came to 16 bases. As DNA, the CDR3 is TGTGCCAGCAGTGATCTTCGAATCCGCGAGGCCAAAAACATTCAGTACTTC. Translation: CASSDLRIREAKNIQYF.

The gene calls are TRBV18 and TRBJ2-1; the D is unclear. V lost 3 bases and J 5 bases, leaving 5 bases between the germline ends. CDR1 KGHSH and CDR2 LQKENI come from the germline V gene. The CDR3 contains 12 residues. The CDR3 nucleotides are TGTGCCAGCTCACCCCTAAACAATGAGCAGTTCTTC. Translated, it gives CASSPLNNEQFF.

The chain combines TRBV6-2 or TRBV6-3 with TRBJ2-3; 8 nucleotides agree with TRBD2. The CDR3 sequence is 15 residues long. CDR1 MNHEY and CDR2 SVGEGT come from the germline V gene. The V and J ends lost 7 bases and 9 bases, in that order; junction bases with no gene match: 15. The CDR3 region has the DNA TGTGCCAGCACCGGGCTTGGTCTAGCGGGTGACACGCAGTATTTT. The encoded protein is CASTGLGLAGDTQYF.

The chain recombines TRBV6-5 with TRBJ2-2; no definite D call. Trimming stripped 0 bases from V and 3 bases from J, with 11 bases between. The CDR3 contains 16 residues. CDR1 MNHEY and CDR2 SVGAGI come from the germline V gene. CDR3 DNA sequence: TGTGCCAGCAGTTACTCGTGGCAGGCCGACACCGGGGAGCTGTTTTTT. Residues: CASSYSWQADTGELFF.